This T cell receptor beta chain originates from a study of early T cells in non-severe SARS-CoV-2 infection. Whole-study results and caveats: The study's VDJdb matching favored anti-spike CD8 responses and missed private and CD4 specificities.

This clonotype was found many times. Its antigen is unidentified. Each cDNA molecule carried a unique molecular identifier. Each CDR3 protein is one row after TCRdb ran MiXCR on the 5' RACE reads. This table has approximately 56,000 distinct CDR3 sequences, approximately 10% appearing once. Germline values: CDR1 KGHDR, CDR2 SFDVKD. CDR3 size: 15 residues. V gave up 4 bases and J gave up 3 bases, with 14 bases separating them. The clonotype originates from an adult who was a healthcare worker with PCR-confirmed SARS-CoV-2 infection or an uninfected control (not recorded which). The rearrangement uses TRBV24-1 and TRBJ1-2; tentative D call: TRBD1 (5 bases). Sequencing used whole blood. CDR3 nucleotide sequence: TGTGCCACCAGTGACCCCTTGACAGACCACTATGGCTACACCTTC. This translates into CATSDPLTDHYGYTF.